This T cell receptor (beta chain) derives from a study of blood T cell repertoires in COVID-19. As for the study in general: The origin of the acute and convalescent COVID-19 samples was the United States, Italy and Spain. Nucleic acid was either cDNA or gDNA, and it came from T cells, B-cell-depleted T cells, or PBMCs.

Assay used: immunoSEQ multiplex PCR; TCRdb lists only in-frame clones, some missing. The profile covers some 150,000 clones, with about four fifths appearing a single time and roughly 1.5% taken by the ten largest. Germline-derived CDR1 and CDR2 are SGHNT and YENEEA. The CDR3 has 14 amino acids. V lost 1 base and J lost 4, with 8 bases in between. Sequencing used peripheral blood. The clonotype was recovered from a human donor in a cohort sampled during active COVID-19. This rearrangement joins TRBV11-3 to TRBJ2-1; D gene ambiguous. The CDR3 here is CASSLGSRYNEQFF. The CDR3 region has the DNA TGTGCCAGCAGCTTAGGAAGCCGTTACAATGAGCAGTTCTTC.